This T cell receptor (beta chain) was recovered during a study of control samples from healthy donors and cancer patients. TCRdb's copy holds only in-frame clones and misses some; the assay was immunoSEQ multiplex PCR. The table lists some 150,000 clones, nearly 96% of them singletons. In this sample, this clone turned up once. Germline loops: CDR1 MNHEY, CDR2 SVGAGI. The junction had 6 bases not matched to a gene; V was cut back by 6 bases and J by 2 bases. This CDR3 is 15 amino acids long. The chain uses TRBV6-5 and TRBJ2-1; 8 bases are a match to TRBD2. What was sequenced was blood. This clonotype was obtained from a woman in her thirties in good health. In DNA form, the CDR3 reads TGTGCCAGCAGAGTTAGCGGGACCACCTACAATGAGCAGTTCTTC. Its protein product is CASRVSGTTYNEQFF.